The rows below give T cell receptor beta chains drawn from one sample of a study of cytomegalovirus exposure and HLA in healthy donors. The assay was immunoSEQ multiplex PCR, and TCRdb's table has in-frame clones only and misses some. This table holds approximately 150,000 clones, around 65% found once. Sequencing input: PBMCs. The source is a woman aged 40 to 50 in good health and CMV-seropositive. Both conserved end residues are part of each CDR3. A D gene is named only where the DNA matches it firmly. A clone size is listed for some rows: how often the clone was seen (once, few, many), or a class if it is expanded.

TGTGCCAGCTCACTTCGTGAGTCAGGAGCGGGTGAAAAACTGTTTTTT | CASSLRESGAGEKLFF | TRBV18 | NA | TRBJ1-4 | NA
TGTGCCAGCAGCTACGGACTGACCTACGAGCAGTACTTC | CASSYGLTYEQYF | TRBV7-2 | NA | TRBJ2-7 | NA
TGTGCCAGCAGTTACGGGGCGGGGGGGCCATCGACCCAGTACTTC | CASSYGAGGPSTQYF | TRBV6-5 | NA | TRBJ2-5 | TRBD2
TGCGCCAGCAGCGGGGGACTAGCGGGAGGAGGGGAGCAGTTCTTC | CASSGGLAGGGEQFF | TRBV5-1 | NA | TRBJ2-1 | TRBD2
TGTGCCAGCAGCTTATCAAGGAGCTCCTACAATGAGCAGTTCTTC | CASSLSRSSYNEQFF | TRBV7-3 | NA | TRBJ2-1 | NA
TGTGCCAGCAGCGTAGAACCCAGGGCCCAAGAGACCCAGTACTTC | CASSVEPRAQETQYF | TRBV9 | few | TRBJ2-5 | NA
TGTGCCAGTAGGAAGCAGGGCGGACGGGATCAGCCCCAGCATTTT | CASRKQGGRDQPQHF | TRBV19 | NA | TRBJ1-5 | NA
TGTGCCAGCAGCGCAAGGACTAGCGGGGACAATGAGCAGTTCTTC | CASSARTSGDNEQFF | TRBV9 | NA | TRBJ2-1 | TRBD2
TGTGCCAGCAGATCGACAGGGAACTCTGGAAACACCATATATTTT | CASRSTGNSGNTIYF | TRBV28 | NA | TRBJ1-3 | TRBD1
TGTGCCGTCTCACGACAGGGGGCGAAGCGCACAGATACGCAGTATTTT | CAVSRQGAKRTDTQYF | TRBV10-3 | NA | TRBJ2-3 | TRBD1
TGTGCCGCGGGGGCCCAACACAATCAGCCCCAGCATTTT | CAAGAQHNQPQHF | TRBV6-5 | once | TRBJ1-5 | NA
TGTGCCAGCTCACCAAGCGGGACAGGGATAGGTTTGGACTATGGCTACACCTTC | CASSPSGTGIGLDYGYTF | TRBV18 | NA | TRBJ1-2 | TRBD1
TGTGCCAGCTCACGCAGTGGCGGTGAAGCTTTCTTT | CASSRSGGEAFF | TRBV18 | NA | TRBJ1-1 | NA
TGCGCCAGCAGCCAAGAGCTAGCGGGAGCCGAGCAGTACTTC | CASSQELAGAEQYF | TRBV4-3 | NA | TRBJ2-7 | TRBD2
TGCGCCAGCAGCTTGGAGATAGCGGGAGGGAATGAGCAGTTCTTC | CASSLEIAGGNEQFF | TRBV5-1 | NA | TRBJ2-1 | TRBD2
TGTGCCAGTAGCCCCTCCGGGACAGGGCCTCAGCCCCAGCATTTT | CASSPSGTGPQPQHF | TRBV19 | NA | TRBJ1-5 | TRBD1
TGTGCCAGCAGTTACACGGGACTAGCTTTGGAGACCCAGTACTTC | CASSYTGLALETQYF | TRBV6-5 | NA | TRBJ2-5 | TRBD2
TGTGCCAGCAGTTTGGTGCAACAGGGCTACACCTTC | CASSLVQQGYTF | TRBV28 | NA | TRBJ1-2 | NA
TGTGCCAGTAGTATAGGTCAGGGCACCTATGGCTACACCTTC | CASSIGQGTYGYTF | TRBV19 | few | TRBJ1-2 | NA
TGTGCCAGTACTGGAGGGACAGGGGCTCCCTACGAGCAGTACTTC | CASTGGTGAPYEQYF | TRBV19 | once | TRBJ2-7 | TRBD1
TGCAGCGTTAGACAGGGAACGAAAGGTGACACTGAAGCTTTCTTT | CSVRQGTKGDTEAFF | TRBV29-1 | few | TRBJ1-1 | TRBD1
TGTGCCAGCAGTAGCGGGATGGGCAAGACCCAGTACTTC | CASSSGMGKTQYF | TRBV2 | few | TRBJ2-5 | TRBD2
TGTGCCAGCAGCCAAGTCCTGGCAAACGAGCAGTACTTC | CASSQVLANEQYF | TRBV4-2 | NA | TRBJ2-7 | NA
TGCGCCAGCAGTCCTCCGACAGGGTATCTTGGAGGCTACACCTTC | CASSPPTGYLGGYTF | TRBV23-1 | NA | TRBJ1-2 | TRBD1
TGTGCCAGCAGCCAAGAAGGACAGACGAGCACTGAAGCTTTCTTT | CASSQEGQTSTEAFF | TRBV4-2 | NA | TRBJ1-1 | NA
TGTGCCAGCAGCTTTGGGGGCAGCACAGATACGCAGTATTTT | CASSFGGSTDTQYF | TRBV2 | NA | TRBJ2-3 | NA
TGTGCCAGCAGTGGGGACTCCGGGGTACAATCACCCCTCCACTTT | CASSGDSGVQSPLHF | TRBV6-6 | NA | TRBJ1-6 | NA
TGTGCCAGCAGCAACGCGGGGGCTCGGGCCGGGGAGCTGTTTTTT | CASSNAGARAGELFF | TRBV28 | NA | TRBJ2-2 | NA
TGTGCCAGCAGTTTAGCGGGGCCCCAGCCCCAGCATTTT | CASSLAGPQPQHF | TRBV27 | few | TRBJ1-5 | NA
TGTGCCAGCAGTGTGGGACTCCGGGTGGGGGACTATGGCTACACCTTC | CASSVGLRVGDYGYTF | TRBV6-1 | NA | TRBJ1-2 | NA
TGTGCCAGCAGCTTTAGCCAGGGGGCACAAGAGACCCAGTACTTC | CASSFSQGAQETQYF | TRBV7-2 | NA | TRBJ2-5 | TRBD1
TGTGCCAGCAGTGGACAGTCGTATAGCAATCAGCCCCAGCATTTT | CASSGQSYSNQPQHF | TRBV2 | NA | TRBJ1-5 | NA
TGTGCCAGCAGCCCTACGAGCGGGGGACCACACAATGAGCAGTTCTTC | CASSPTSGGPHNEQFF | TRBV13 | NA | TRBJ2-1 | TRBD2
TGTGCCAGCAGCTTGGGACAGGGGTCGGGGGGATACACCTTC | CASSLGQGSGGYTF | TRBV7-9 | few | TRBJ1-2 | TRBD1
TGTGCCAGCTCACCACTATCAGCCTACAATGAGCAGTTCTTC | CASSPLSAYNEQFF | TRBV18 | NA | TRBJ2-1 | NA
TGTGCCAGTAGGGGACAGGCCTCTGCAACTAATGAAAAACTGTTTTTT | CASRGQASATNEKLFF | TRBV19 | NA | TRBJ1-4 | TRBD1
TGCGCCAGCAGCCAAGACGAAGAGTTTGAGTACTATGGCTACACCTTC | CASSQDEEFEYYGYTF | TRBV4-3 | NA | TRBJ1-2 | NA
TGCAGCGTTGGGCGGGGGCAGACGGGCGAGCAGTACTTC | CSVGRGQTGEQYF | TRBV29-1 | few | TRBJ2-7 | NA
TGCAGCGCTCTCGAACCGGGACACGACTATGGCTACACCTTC | CSALEPGHDYGYTF | TRBV29-1 | NA | TRBJ1-2 | NA
TGTGCCAGCAGTCTCCAGGGGGCGAGGGACACTGAAGCTTTCTTT | CASSLQGARDTEAFF | TRBV6-8 | many | TRBJ1-1 | TRBD1
TGTGCCAGCAGCCCCGGGACAGGGAGGGTGAACACTGAAGCTTTCTTT | CASSPGTGRVNTEAFF | TRBV5-6 | NA | TRBJ1-1 | TRBD1
TGCGCCAGCAGCCAAGATTTTCCTAGCGGGGGGGCGTATACGCAGTATTTT | CASSQDFPSGGAYTQYF | TRBV4-1 | NA | TRBJ2-3 | TRBD2
TGTGCCAGCAAGACACCGGGACTAGCGGGGGACAATGAGCAGTTCTTC | CASKTPGLAGDNEQFF | TRBV19 | once | TRBJ2-1 | TRBD2
TGCAGTGGCCGGACTACAGATACGCAGTATTTT | CSGRTTDTQYF | TRBV20-1 | NA | TRBJ2-3 | NA
TGCGCCAGCAGGCGACATATCCCCCAAAGTTCGGGAGCTAGCAATCAGCCCCAGAATTTT | CASRRHIPQSSGASNQPQNF | TRBV23-1 | NA | TRBJ1-5 | NA
TGTGCCATCAGTGATATCGACGGAGGGGTCTACAATGAGCAGTTCTTC | CAISDIDGGVYNEQFF | TRBV10-3 | NA | TRBJ2-1 | NA
TGTGCCAGCAGAAGTTTACGGGGAGGACAGGACTTTAGGACTGAAGCTTTCTTT | CASRSLRGGQDFRTEAFF | TRBV27 | once | TRBJ1-1 | TRBD1
TGTGCCATCAGTGAGAGTTCGGGGGGGTCGAATAGCAATCAGCCCCAGCATTTT | CAISESSGGSNSNQPQHF | TRBV10-3 | NA | TRBJ1-5 | NA
TGTGCCAGCAGCTTAAAGATGGAACGGAGCAATGAGCAGTTCTTC | CASSLKMERSNEQFF | TRBV7-9 | NA | TRBJ2-1 | NA
TGTGCCAGCAGCGCGACAGGGCCCACCGGGGAGCTGTTTTTT | CASSATGPTGELFF | TRBV7-2 | NA | TRBJ2-2 | TRBD1
TGCAGCGTTGCTAGAACTGCCTACAATGAGCAGTTCTTC | CSVARTAYNEQFF | TRBV29-1 | NA | TRBJ2-1 | NA
TGTGCCAGCAGTGGATGGGACAGGGGAACCGAGCAGTACTTC | CASSGWDRGTEQYF | TRBV6-1 | few | TRBJ2-7 | TRBD1
TGTGCCAGCAGCTTCCCCCAGGGTGTGGGGACAGATACGCAGTATTTT | CASSFPQGVGTDTQYF | TRBV7-2 | NA | TRBJ2-3 | NA
TGTGCCAGCAGTTCAGGGCAGGGCCCTGAAGCTTTCTTT | CASSSGQGPEAFF | TRBV28 | NA | TRBJ1-1 | NA
TGTGCCAGCAGTGCCACAGGGGCTCCGAACTATGGCTACACCTTC | CASSATGAPNYGYTF | TRBV6-1 | NA | TRBJ1-2 | TRBD1
TGCGCCAGCAGCGGCACCGGCACAGATACGCAGTATTTT | CASSGTGTDTQYF | TRBV5-1 | NA | TRBJ2-3 | NA
TGTGCCAGCAGCTCTCCTAGGGGGACAGGGGGCTATGGCTACACCTTC | CASSSPRGTGGYGYTF | TRBV9 | NA | TRBJ1-2 | TRBD1